A selection of T cell receptor beta chains follows, all from one sample in a study of control samples from healthy donors and cancer patients. Data came from immunoSEQ multiplex PCR; TCRdb stores just in-frame clones and leaves some out. The table has 100,000 to 150,000 clones, more than 85% seen once. The source material was blood. These TCRs come from a man aged 18 to 29 in good health. The CDR3 runs from the conserved cysteine through the conserved F or W. Each record gives: clone size, D gene, V gene, J gene, CDR3 DNA, CDR3 protein. A D gene is named only where the DNA matches it firmly. Rows give clone size only sometimes, using once, few, many, or a class for an expanded clone.

clone size: -; D gene: -; V gene: TRBV30; J gene: TRBJ1-1; CDR3 DNA: TGTGCCGTAGGTGGTTGGAGGGAGGGCACTGAAGCTTTCTTT; CDR3 protein: CAVGGWREGTEAFF
clone size: -; D gene: -; V gene: TRBV19; J gene: TRBJ1-1; CDR3 DNA: TGTGCCAGTAGTATTCTAGAGACTGAAGCTTTCTTT; CDR3 protein: CASSILETEAFF
clone size: -; D gene: -; V gene: TRBV6-5; J gene: TRBJ1-3; CDR3 DNA: TGTGCCAGCAGTTACGGGGCTGGTGGAAACACCATATATTTT; CDR3 protein: CASSYGAGGNTIYF
clone size: -; D gene: -; V gene: TRBV6-4; J gene: TRBJ2-2; CDR3 DNA: TGTGCCAGCAGTGAGCAGGGGGGAACCGGGGAGCTGTTTTTT; CDR3 protein: CASSEQGGTGELFF
clone size: once; D gene: TRBD2; V gene: TRBV30; J gene: TRBJ2-5; CDR3 DNA: TGTGCCTGGAGTGTAGCGGGGGGCCAAGAGACCCAGTACTTC; CDR3 protein: CAWSVAGGQETQYF
clone size: -; D gene: TRBD1; V gene: TRBV18; J gene: TRBJ2-7; CDR3 DNA: TGTGCCAGCTCACCGGGACAGGGCGGGAATAAGGTTTACGAGCAGTACTTC; CDR3 protein: CASSPGQGGNKVYEQYF
clone size: -; D gene: TRBD2; V gene: TRBV3-1/TRBV3-2; J gene: TRBJ2-1; CDR3 DNA: TGTGCCAGCAGCCACCCTAGCGGGAGAAGCAATGAGCAGTTCTTC; CDR3 protein: CASSHPSGRSNEQFF
clone size: -; D gene: TRBD2; V gene: TRBV10-3; J gene: TRBJ2-5; CDR3 DNA: TGTGCCACCAGCGGGAGCCACGCCGAGACCCAGTACTTC; CDR3 protein: CATSGSHAETQYF
clone size: few; D gene: TRBD2; V gene: TRBV7-2; J gene: TRBJ2-1; CDR3 DNA: TGTGCCAGCAGCTTAATACGGACTAGCGGGAAGAATGAGCAGTTCTTC; CDR3 protein: CASSLIRTSGKNEQFF
clone size: -; D gene: TRBD2; V gene: TRBV9; J gene: TRBJ2-7; CDR3 DNA: TGTGCCAGCAGCGCGGGACTAGCGGGAACCTACGAGCAGTACTTC; CDR3 protein: CASSAGLAGTYEQYF